The 27 T cell receptor beta chains listed next were all sequenced from one sample in a study of STAT5B mutations in CD4+ large granular lymphocyte leukemia. Sequencing was performed with immunoSEQ multiplex PCR; in TCRdb, only in-frame clones are kept and a portion is missing. The data hold about 46,000 clones, with about 80% observed a single time. The specimen sequenced was CD4+ T cells from blood buffy coats. Source of these receptors: a human donor in good health.

This clone was counted a single time. Here the CDR3 reads CAWSPTPGTSLKLFF. The DNA for the CDR3 is TGTGCCTGGAGTCCGACCCCCGGGACATCACTGAAACTGTTTTTT. The chain carries TRBV30 and TRBJ1-4, with D perhaps TRBD1 (6 bases). The CDR3 runs to 15 residues. V lost 2 bases and J lost 11, with 21 bases in between. From germline, CDR1 is GTSNPN and CDR2 SVGIG (reference sequence).

V and J are TRBV11-3 and TRBJ2-5; 9 bases align to TRBD1. Germline assignment: CDR1 SGHNT and CDR2 YENEEA. The CDR3 consists of 14 residues. The J segment lost 4 bases and the V segment lost 5 bases, leaving 5 bases of the junction unmatched. The CDR3 bases are TGTGCCAGCAGCCCCGGGACAGGGAGAGAGACCCAGTACTTC. Residues: CASSPGTGRETQYF.

This clone appeared a few times. The chain combines TRBV5-1 with TRBJ2-5, with TRBD1 matching 8 bases. The CDR3 spans 14 residues. Germline assignment: CDR1 SGHRS and CDR2 YFSETQ. V lost 4 bases and J lost 5; bases outside the gene matches: 7. The chain's CDR3 is CASSGQGAVETQYF. The CDR3 DNA reads as TGCGCCAGCAGCGGCCAGGGGGCCGTCGAGACCCAGTACTTC.

CDR3 in amino acids: CASRNSWDIQYF. Here the CDR3 DNA reads TGTGCCAGCAGAAATTCCTGGGACATTCAGTACTTC. This rearrangement joins TRBV6-5 to TRBJ2-4; D gene uncertain. Trimming took 6 bases from V and 8 from J, leaving 11 bases between them. The germline gives CDR1 MNHEY, CDR2 SVGAGI. This CDR3 comprises 12 residues.

The chain recombines TRBV9 with TRBJ2-2; maybe TRBD1 (6 bases). The CDR3 loop spans 16 amino acids. The V end lost 4 bases, the J end lost 4 bases, and 17 bases lay between the germline ends. Germline lookup yields CDR1 SGDLS and CDR2 YYNGEE. As DNA, the CDR3 is TGTGCCAGCAGCCCCCCGTGGGGGCCAGGCACCGGGGAGCTGTTTTTT. Translated: CASSPPWGPGTGELFF.

The chain joins TRBV6-1 to TRBJ1-4, with D uncertain. Germline assignment: CDR1 MNHNS and CDR2 SASEGT. Between the trimmed V and J ends, which lost 11 bases and 0 bases, there was a span of 10 bases. The CDR3 runs to 13 residues. Here the CDR3 DNA reads TGTGCCGTCACAGACTCAACTAATGAAAAACTGTTTTTT. Translated, it gives CAVTDSTNEKLFF.

This clone showed up just a few times. The rearrangement joins TRBV7-6 to TRBJ1-5, with 8 bases identical to TRBD1. The CDR3 has 17 residues. V was pared by 4 bases and J by 2 bases, with 10 bases of the junction left unmatched. Germline lookup yields CDR1 SGHVS and CDR2 FNYEAQ. The CDR3 DNA reads TGTGCCAGCAGCTCATCCACAGGGGGAAGGGGCAATCAGCCCCAGCATTTT. Amino acid sequence: CASSSSTGGRGNQPQHF. The whole variable domain, remainder taken from reference TRBV7-6 and TRBJ1-5, is GAGVSQSPRYKVTKRGQDVALRCDPISGHVSLYWYRQALGQGPEFLTYFNYEAQQDKSGLPNDRFSAERPEGSISTLTIQRTEQRDSAMYRCASSSSTGGRGNQPQHFGDGTRLSIL.

V usage is TRBV9 and J usage is TRBJ1-6; 9 bases map to TRBD1. With V trimmed by 0 bases and J by 10 bases, 8 bases remained unmatched. This CDR3 is 16 amino acids long. Germline CDR1 SGDLS, CDR2 YYNGEE. The CDR3 nucleotides are TGTGCCAGCAGCGTAGACCCGGGACAGGGTCGGTCACCCCTCCACTTT. It specifies CASSVDPGQGRSPLHF.

The V gene is TRBV28, the J gene TRBJ1-3, with no clear D. Trimming took off 7 bases at V and 3 bases at J, with 13 bases between the two ends. This CDR3 is built from 14 residues. Germline V lookup: CDR1 MDHEN, CDR2 SYDVKM. In DNA form, the CDR3 reads TGTGCCAGCACCCTCACGGGTTTTGGAAACACCATATATTTT. This gives the protein CASTLTGFGNTIYF. The variable domain in full, with the rest retrieved from reference TRBV28 and TRBJ1-3, is DVKVTQSSRYLVKRTGEKVFLECVQDMDHENMFWYRQDPGLGLRLIYFSYDVKMKEKGDIPEGYSVSREKKERFSLILESASTNQTSMYLCASTLTGFGNTIYFGEGSWLTVV.

The chain recombines TRBV7-4 with TRBJ2-3; D ambiguous. V gave up 5 bases and J gave up 6 bases, with 6 bases separating them. The V gene's germline CDR1 is SGHVT and CDR2 SQSDAQ. The CDR3 is made up of 11 amino acids. CDR3 amino acids: CASSPRDTQYF. The DNA for the CDR3 is TGTGCCAGCAGCCCCAGGGATACGCAGTATTTT.

This clone has just one count. V usage is TRBV6-5 and J usage is TRBJ2-2; no definite D call. The germline V and J ends were trimmed by 6 bases and 6 bases, with 8 bases remaining between them. CDR3 length: 12 amino acids. CDR1 and CDR2 (germline): MNHEY, SVGAGI. The CDR3 nucleotides read TGTGCCAGCAGCCGTAGCCCCGGGGAGCTGTTTTTT. Translating it yields CASSRSPGELFF.

This clone has only a few counts. The chain has TRBV7-3 and TRBJ2-3; TRBD2 matches at 11 bases. CDR1 and CDR2 from the germline V gene are SGHTA and FQGTGA. The V and J ends lost 5 bases and 6 bases, in that order; junction bases with no gene match: 4. The CDR3 runs 14 residues. CDR3 amino acids: CASSLSGGADTQYF. Written as DNA, the CDR3 is TGTGCCAGCAGCCTTAGCGGGGGGGCTGATACGCAGTATTTT.

The V call is TRBV5-1, the J call TRBJ2-3, with D tentatively TRBD2 (6 bases). Deletions cut 2 bases from V and 0 bases from J, with 10 bases between. From germline, CDR1 is SGHRS and CDR2 YFSETQ. The CDR3 extends over 15 amino acids. The CDR3 region is CASSFWDFSTDTQYF. The CDR3, as DNA: TGCGCCAGCAGCTTTTGGGACTTTAGCACAGATACGCAGTATTTT. Full variable domain (remainder filled in from reference TRBV5-1 and TRBJ2-3): KAGVTQTPRYLIKTRGQQVTLSCSPISGHRSVSWYQQTPGQGLQFLFEYFSETQRNKGNFPGRFSGRQFSNSRSEMNVSTLELGDSALYLCASSFWDFSTDTQYFGPGTRLTVL.

The chain carries TRBV9 and TRBJ2-2, with 8 positions matching TRBD2. The CDR3 length is 17 residues. After removal of 2 bases from V and 0 bases from J, the junction contained 6 bases not matched to a gene. The germline V gene has CDR1 SGDLS and CDR2 YYNGEE. The CDR3 reads CASSVLGGATNTGELFF. DNA of the CDR3: TGTGCCAGCAGCGTCCTCGGGGGGGCCACGAACACCGGGGAGCTGTTTTTT. The full variable domain, its missing parts supplied by reference TRBV9 and TRBJ2-2, is DSGVTQTPKHLITATGQRVTLRCSPRSGDLSVYWYQQSLDQGLQFLIQYYNGEERAKGNILERFSAQQFPDLHSELNLSSLELGDSALYFCASSVLGGATNTGELFFGEGSRLTVL.

The chain carries TRBV10-1 and TRBJ2-3, with a tentative D call TRBD1 (5 bases). V dropped 0 bases and J dropped 1 base, with 8 bases sitting between them. The length of the CDR3 is 15 residues. Germline CDR1 reads WNHNN; CDR2 reads SYGVQD (reference sequence). The CDR3 region has the DNA TGCGCCAGCAGTGAGTCTTACAGGCGCACAGATACGCAGTATTTT. This translates into CASSESYRRTDTQYF.

This rearrangement joins TRBV4-1 to TRBJ2-5; D unclear. Germline V gene lookup returns CDR1 MGHRA and CDR2 YSYEKL. V lost 1 base, J lost 7 bases, and 4 bases lay in between. The CDR3 consists of 11 residues. CDR3 loop: CASSQVGTQYF. The CDR3 bases are TGCGCCAGCAGCCAAGTTGGGACCCAGTACTTC.

For the CDR3, the DNA is TGTGCCAGCAGCTTATCCCCATTCCGGGACAGGGCCGGGGAGCTGTTTTTT. This codes for CASSLSPFRDRAGELFF. The chain uses TRBV11-3 and TRBJ2-2; TRBD1 matches at 9 bases. Germline V gives CDR1 SGHNT, CDR2 YENEEA. CDR3 length: 17 amino acids. The junction had 10 bases not matched to a gene; V was cut back by 2 bases and J by 6 bases.

The chain links TRBV9 to TRBJ1-1; D is uncertain. Trimming removed 0 bases at V and 1 base at J, with 4 bases between. The germline V gene has CDR1 SGDLS and CDR2 YYNGEE. This CDR3 is 13 amino acids long. Written as DNA, the CDR3 is TGTGCCAGCAGCGTAGAAAGGAACACTGAAGCTTTCTTT. Its translation is CASSVERNTEAFF.

This rearrangement joins TRBV5-8 to TRBJ2-6; a weak D match, TRBD2 (5 bases). V lost 3 bases and J 1 base, leaving 11 bases between the germline ends. CDR3 size: 16 residues. CDR1 and CDR2 from the germline V gene are SGHTS and YDEGEE. This CDR3 reads CASSSPRRSGANVLTF. CDR3 DNA sequence: TGTGCCAGCAGCTCCCCTCGGAGGTCTGGGGCCAACGTCCTGACTTTC.

This chain connects TRBV29-1 to TRBJ1-1; TRBD1 matches at 8 bases. Germline V CDR1 and CDR2: SQVTM, ANQGSEA. V lost 2 bases and J lost 6; bases outside the gene matches: 5. The CDR3 length is 13 residues. The CDR3 nucleotides read TGCAGCGTTGAAATGACAGGGGACTCTGAAGCTTTCTTT. This codes for CSVEMTGDSEAFF.

Note on this clone: One end of the junction fails to match germline, which may point to a read error. The CDR3 reads CASSVAGGGQPQHF. The CDR3 coding sequence is TGTGCCAGCAGCGTAGCGGGGGGGGGCCAGCCCCAGCATTTT. This chain links TRBV7-2 with TRBJ1-5, with a tentative D call TRBD1 (6 bases). Germline-derived CDR1 and CDR2 are SGHTA and FQGNSA. The CDR3 sequence is 14 residues long.

DNA of the CDR3: TGTGCCAGCAGCTTGGAATCCAGCGGGACCCAGTACTTC. This codes for CASSLESSGTQYF. The V call is TRBV5-4, the J call TRBJ2-5, with D maybe TRBD2 (5 bases). The V gene lost 0 bases and the J gene lost 7 bases, with 10 bases spanning the gap. The V gene's germline CDR1 is SGHNT and CDR2 YYREEE (reference sequence). The CDR3 has 13 residues.

The chain recombines TRBV9 with TRBJ2-2; TRBD1 matches at 8 bases. With 0 bases clipped from V and 3 bases from J, the junction kept 4 bases outside the gene matches. The CDR3 has 16 residues. CDR1 SGDLS and CDR2 YYNGEE come from the germline V gene. CDR3 nucleotides: TGTGCCAGCAGCGTAGGGACAGGGCGAGACACCGGGGAGCTGTTTTTT. Encoded protein: CASSVGTGRDTGELFF.

The chain combines TRBV5-1 with TRBJ2-3, with D perhaps TRBD2 (7 bases). Germline V gene data show CDR1 as SGHRS and CDR2 as YFSETQ. This CDR3 has 13 residues. Between the trimmed V and J ends, which lost 9 bases and 2 bases, there was a span of 13 bases. As DNA, the CDR3 is TGCGCCACCCGGGGGGCACACACAGATACGCAGTATTTT. Protein: CATRGAHTDTQYF.

The rearrangement uses TRBV19 and TRBJ2-7; possible D gene TRBD1, 5 bases. The CDR3 consists of 13 residues. The germline CDR1 and CDR2 sequences are LNHDA and SQIVND (reference sequence). Trimming took 5 bases from V and 1 from J, leaving 9 bases between them. DNA for the CDR3: TGTGCCAGTAGTTTCAGGGAATCCTACGAGCAGTACTTC. Its translation: CASSFRESYEQYF.

This sequence joins TRBV6-5 and TRBJ1-6, with TRBD1 as a possible D gene (6 bases). Germline CDR1 and CDR2: MNHEY and SVGAGI. Trimming removed 6 bases from V and 7 bases from J, with 13 bases in between. The CDR3 runs 14 residues. CDR3 DNA: TGTGCCAGCAGGACCAGGGGTATGAATTCACCCCTCCACTTT. Translating it yields CASRTRGMNSPLHF.

The chain has TRBV29-1 and TRBJ1-1; 7 positions match TRBD1. The CDR3 loop spans 13 amino acids. Trimming cost V 1 base and J 4 bases; bases outside gene matches: 3. CDR1 and CDR2 from the germline V gene are SQVTM and ANQGSEA. The CDR3 region is CSVEVRGGTEAFF. The CDR3, as DNA: TGCAGCGTTGAAGTCAGGGGGGGCACTGAAGCTTTCTTT. The full variable domain, completed using reference TRBV29-1 and TRBJ1-1, is SAVISQKPSRDICQRGTSLTIQCQVDSQVTMMFWYRQQPGQSLTLIATANQGSEATYESGFVIDKFPISRPNLTFSTLTVSNMSPEDSSIYLCSVEVRGGTEAFFGQGTRLTVV.